Listed here is a single T cell receptor beta chain. Trimming took 0 bases from V and 4 from J, leaving 12 bases between them. The CDR3 totals 15 residues. Looked up from germline, CDR1 is MNHEY and CDR2 is SVGAGI. RNA, at about 0.45 to 1 ug, was reverse transcribed with random hexamers. Across 54 Vbeta and 13 Jbeta, TCR beta CDR3 was amplified with immunoSEQ multiplex PCR. TCRdb reanalysed the immunoSEQ multiplex PCR reads using MiXCR and keeps one entry per CDR3 protein. The table records about 150,000 distinct CDR3 sequences, just under 97% of them present only once. The record originates from a study of CD8 T cells in Susac syndrome. Sequencing targeted TCR beta in blood CD8+ and CD4+ T cells. Stable or active relapsing-remitting multiple sclerosis, untreated and meeting revised McDonald criteria, defined the controls. TEMRA cells were FACS-enriched and CD8+ and CD4+ T cells negatively isolated.

This chain links TRBV6-5 with TRBJ1-2; D perhaps matches TRBD1 (6 bases). Input material: CD8+ T cells from PBMCs. The sequence was collected from a human donor with multiple sclerosis. This CDR3 reads CASSYSRTAPYGYTF. CDR3 nucleotides: TGTGCCAGCAGTTACTCCAGGACAGCCCCCTATGGCTACACCTTC.